What follows is one TCR beta chain and its context. Its target antigen remains unknown. Base qualities are not recorded, but no much larger clone differs from it by a single base. The sample is drawn from a study of vaccination and CD4 T cells after COVID-19 (dated by TCRdb to the early 2020s). Broadly, across the study: SARS-CoV-2 positivity had been established in the convalescent patients by nasal swab PCR, and mild disease was recorded in about 9 of these patients and severe disease in one. The spike-specific CD4+ TCR repertoire was compared before and after mRNA vaccination in fewer than eleven COVID-19 convalescent patients and several infection-naive healthy vaccine recipients. Post-COVID blood samples from convalescent patients were collected a median of around 100 days after diagnosis, with a range of about 30 to 170 days. Control cultures received a CEFX viral epitope pool as the positive control, an HIV-1 Nef peptide pool as the negative control, or no peptide. The time from the second vaccine dose to post-vaccine blood sampling had a median of 72 days and ranged from about 14 to 241 days. Culture stimuli were overlapping spike peptide pools from SARS-CoV-2 and from the common cold coronaviruses HCoV-NL63, HCoV-OC43 and HCoV-229E. The convalescent cohort included six males and four females, with two Hispanic individuals, seven Caucasians, two Asians and one multiracial person. Participants got two doses of the Pfizer-BioNTech BNT162b2 vaccine (n=8) or two doses of the Moderna mRNA-1273 vaccine (n=2).

Including cysteine and phenylalanine, the CDR3 has 16 amino acids. Here the CDR3 DNA is all that survives: 48 bases in frame from base 1. Unmatched junction bases come to 7, with V trimmed by 5 bases and J by 0 bases. As encoded in the germline V gene, CDR1 is MDHEN while CDR2 is SYDVKM. What the study reported, not specific to this receptor: Relatively few convalescent patients were included in the study, and early timepoints after natural infection were not analyzed. Of the vaccine-specific clones in convalescent patients, 304 of 307, or nearly all, reacted only to SARS-CoV-2 spike and did not cross-react with common cold coronaviruses. The median number of SARS-CoV-2-reactive clonotypes rose from under 25 after infection to 38 after vaccination, but the change was not significant. In convalescent patients, a median roughly 85% of post-vaccine SARS-CoV-2-reactive clones were detected only after vaccination, suggesting vaccine-specific priming.

The treatment or condition label corresponds to: approximately 11-day PBMC culture with coronavirus spike peptide pools or control peptides (ViraFEST assay). The study used the ViraFEST assay, which expanded antigen-specific T cells with peptide pools and then identified expanded clonotypes by TCR sequencing. The convalescent patients' positive SARS-CoV-2 PCR tests were from March to December 2020, which was before the Alpha, Beta and Delta variants emerged in the United States. PBMCs were cultured at a few million per well in IMDM supplemented with about 5.5% human AB serum and 8.5 to 10 IU/ml IL-2, with about 10 ug/ml peptide pools added. On days 3 and 7, half of the culture medium was replaced with fresh IL-2-containing medium. After less than 12 days of culture, CD4+ T cells were isolated by negative selection using the EasySep CD4+ T cell isolation kit. Ficoll-Paque Plus gradient centrifugation was used to isolate PBMCs from whole blood, and the isolated PBMCs were then either used fresh or cryopreserved at -140C. Culture conditions were generally each tested in triplicate wells.

The library was generated by PCR. DNA from cultured CD4+ T cells underwent TCR sequencing with the Oncomine TCR Beta short-read assay at the Johns Hopkins FTIC core. The QIAamp micro DNA kit was used to extract genomic DNA from the cultured CD4+ T cells. Oncomine TCR Beta libraries from cultured CD4+ T cells were pooled using unique dual indexes and sequenced on an Illumina iSeq 100. The original pipeline was this. Non-productive sequences were removed, and CDR3s that did not start with C, did not end with F or W, or were shorter than 7 amino acids were discarded. The MANAFEST web application identified antigen-specific clonotypes by comparing peptide-stimulated wells against reference wells and other culture wells. Positive clones required FDR below 0.05, an odds ratio above 5, and productive frequency above 0.1% in at least two of three replicate wells. Clonotypes that were significantly expanded in both SARS-CoV-2 spike wells and at least one common cold coronavirus spike condition were defined as cross-reactive. Using R version 3.6.1, CDR3 homology was evaluated through Levenshtein distances (stringdist) along with unrooted phylogenetic trees (ape). TCRdb reran the public reads through fastp at Q25 and MiXCR, keeping productive beta chains. A single entry per CDR3 protein holds the most common genes and DNA from its merged rows. Clone size and V and J calls follow TCRdb, not the original study. The sample contains about 12,000 distinct CDR3 sequences, 30% to 40% of them found a single time. The ten largest clones take up approximately 13% of the sample.

The V and J genes are TRBV28 and TRBJ2-7; 10 bases in between match TRBD1. Sequenced here: CD4+ T cells from blood, cultured in vitro, sampled after SARS-CoV-2 vaccination. The clonotype originates from a human donor who had recovered from COVID-19. This receptor has the CDR3 CASSTPDRGLSYEQYF. In nucleotide form, the sequence is TGTGCCAGCAGTACGCCAGACAGGGGGCTCTCCTACGAGCAGTACTTC.